This T cell receptor (beta chain) stems from a study of shared clonotypes between healthy human individuals. Study conclusions and caveats: Shared clonotypes: about 5.3% naive CD4, around 4% naive CD8, roughly 2.4% memory CD4, about 0.41% memory CD8. Generation probabilities were higher for clonotypes shared across all four sorted-subset donors than for unshared ones.

This clone was seen only once. What it binds is unknown. Clones were read by immunoSEQ multiplex PCR, and TCRdb kept only the in-frame ones, dropping some. The sample lists around 2,000,000 clones, approximately 95% occurring once. V lost 5 bases and J 5 bases, leaving 12 bases between the germline ends. The CDR3 extends over 14 amino acids. Looked up from germline, CDR1 is MDHEN and CDR2 is SYDVKM. The sequenced sample consisted of naive CD4+ T cells sorted from blood. Subset: CD45RA+ positively selected. This receptor was obtained from a man in his late teens or twenties in good health. The chain employs TRBV28 and TRBJ1-4; D gene ambiguous. Here the CDR3 DNA reads TGTGCCAGCAGTCCGGGCGGCTTGAATGAAAAACTGTTTTTT. It translates to CASSPGGLNEKLFF.